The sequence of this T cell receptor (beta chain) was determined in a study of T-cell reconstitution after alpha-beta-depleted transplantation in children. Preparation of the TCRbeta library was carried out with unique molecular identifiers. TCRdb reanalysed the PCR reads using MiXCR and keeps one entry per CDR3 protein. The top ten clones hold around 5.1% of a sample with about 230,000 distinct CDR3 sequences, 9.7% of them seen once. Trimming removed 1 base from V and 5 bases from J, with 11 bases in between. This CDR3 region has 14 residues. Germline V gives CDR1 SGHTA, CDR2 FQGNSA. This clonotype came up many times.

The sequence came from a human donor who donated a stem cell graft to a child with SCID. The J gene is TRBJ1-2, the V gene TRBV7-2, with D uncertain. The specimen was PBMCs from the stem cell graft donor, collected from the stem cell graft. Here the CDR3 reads CASSLGSGKYGYTF. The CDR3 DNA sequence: TGTGCCAGCAGCTTAGGATCGGGGAAATATGGCTACACCTTC.